One T cell receptor beta chain is described in this entry. The target antigen is unknown. This CDR3 spans 16 amino acids. These data originate in a study of T cell responses to AZD1222 COVID-19 vaccine. Broader study findings: White British ancestry dominated among donors, who included more females, and clonal diversity was possibly underestimated. Increased Spike-specific TCR breadth and depth were observed after two AZD1222 doses. AZD1222 recipients seropositive at baseline numbered only six or seven.

Libraries were prepared by immunoSEQ multiplex PCR; TCRdb keeps only in-frame clonotypes and omits some of them. The table shows around 110,000 clones, with about 90% occurring only once. This rearrangement joins TRBV12-1 to TRBJ2-3. TRBV12-1 counts as a pseudogene. The clonotype comes from an adult who received the AZD1222 COVID-19 vaccine. The sample consisted of peripheral blood, taken 28 days after the second AZD1222 dose. The CDR3 DNA is TGTGCCAGCCGAATGACCCCCGGGGCCGGTGCAGATACGCAGTATTTT. The encoded protein is CASRMTPGAGADTQYF.